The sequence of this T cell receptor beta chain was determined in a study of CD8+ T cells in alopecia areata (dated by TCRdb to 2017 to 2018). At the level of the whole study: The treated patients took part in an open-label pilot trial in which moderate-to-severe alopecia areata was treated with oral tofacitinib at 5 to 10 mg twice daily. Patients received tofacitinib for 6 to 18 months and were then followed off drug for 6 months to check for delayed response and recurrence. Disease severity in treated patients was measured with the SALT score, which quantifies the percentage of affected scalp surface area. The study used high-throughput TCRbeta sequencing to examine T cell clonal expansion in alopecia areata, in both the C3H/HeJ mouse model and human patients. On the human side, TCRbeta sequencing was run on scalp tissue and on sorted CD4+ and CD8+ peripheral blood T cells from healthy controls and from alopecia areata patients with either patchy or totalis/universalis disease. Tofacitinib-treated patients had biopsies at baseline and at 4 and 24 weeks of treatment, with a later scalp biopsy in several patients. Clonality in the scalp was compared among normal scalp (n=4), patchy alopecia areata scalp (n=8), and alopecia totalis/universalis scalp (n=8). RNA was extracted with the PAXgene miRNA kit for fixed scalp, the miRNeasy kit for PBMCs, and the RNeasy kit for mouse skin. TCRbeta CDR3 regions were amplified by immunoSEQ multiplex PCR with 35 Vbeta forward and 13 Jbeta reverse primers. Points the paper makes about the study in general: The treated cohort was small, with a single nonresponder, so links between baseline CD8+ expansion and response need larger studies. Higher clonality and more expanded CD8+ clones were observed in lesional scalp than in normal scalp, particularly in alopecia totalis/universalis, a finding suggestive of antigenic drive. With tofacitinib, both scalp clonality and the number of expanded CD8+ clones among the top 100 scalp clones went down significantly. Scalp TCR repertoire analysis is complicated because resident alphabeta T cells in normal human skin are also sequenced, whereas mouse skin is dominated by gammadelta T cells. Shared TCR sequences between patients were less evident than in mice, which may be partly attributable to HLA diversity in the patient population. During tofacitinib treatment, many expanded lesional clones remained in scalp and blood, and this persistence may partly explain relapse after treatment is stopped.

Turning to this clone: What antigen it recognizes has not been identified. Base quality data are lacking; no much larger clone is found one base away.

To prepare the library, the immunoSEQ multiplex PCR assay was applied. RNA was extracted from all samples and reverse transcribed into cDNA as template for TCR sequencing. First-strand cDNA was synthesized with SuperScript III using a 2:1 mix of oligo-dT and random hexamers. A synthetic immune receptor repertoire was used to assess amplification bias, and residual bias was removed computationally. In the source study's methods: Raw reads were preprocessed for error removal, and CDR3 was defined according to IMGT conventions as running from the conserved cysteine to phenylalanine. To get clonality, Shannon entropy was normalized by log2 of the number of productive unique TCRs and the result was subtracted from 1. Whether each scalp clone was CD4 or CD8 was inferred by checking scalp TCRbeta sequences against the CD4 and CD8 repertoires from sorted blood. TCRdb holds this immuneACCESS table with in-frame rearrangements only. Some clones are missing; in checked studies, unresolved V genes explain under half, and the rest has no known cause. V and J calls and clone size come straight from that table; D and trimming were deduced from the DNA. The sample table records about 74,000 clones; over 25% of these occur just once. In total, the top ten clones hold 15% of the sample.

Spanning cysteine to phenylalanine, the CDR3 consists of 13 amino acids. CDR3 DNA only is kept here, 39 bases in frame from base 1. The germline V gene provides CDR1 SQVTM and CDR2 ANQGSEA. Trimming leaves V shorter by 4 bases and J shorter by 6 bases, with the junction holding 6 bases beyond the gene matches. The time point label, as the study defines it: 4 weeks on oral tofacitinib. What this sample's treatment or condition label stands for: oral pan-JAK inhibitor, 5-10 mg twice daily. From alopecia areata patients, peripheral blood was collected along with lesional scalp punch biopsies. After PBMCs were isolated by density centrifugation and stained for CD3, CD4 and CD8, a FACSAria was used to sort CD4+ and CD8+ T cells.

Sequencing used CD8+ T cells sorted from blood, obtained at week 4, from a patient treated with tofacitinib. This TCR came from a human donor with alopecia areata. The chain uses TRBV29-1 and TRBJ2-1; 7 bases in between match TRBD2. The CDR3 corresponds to CSVVGLVANEQFF. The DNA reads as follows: TGCAGCGTTGTCGGACTAGTCGCCAATGAGCAGTTCTTC.